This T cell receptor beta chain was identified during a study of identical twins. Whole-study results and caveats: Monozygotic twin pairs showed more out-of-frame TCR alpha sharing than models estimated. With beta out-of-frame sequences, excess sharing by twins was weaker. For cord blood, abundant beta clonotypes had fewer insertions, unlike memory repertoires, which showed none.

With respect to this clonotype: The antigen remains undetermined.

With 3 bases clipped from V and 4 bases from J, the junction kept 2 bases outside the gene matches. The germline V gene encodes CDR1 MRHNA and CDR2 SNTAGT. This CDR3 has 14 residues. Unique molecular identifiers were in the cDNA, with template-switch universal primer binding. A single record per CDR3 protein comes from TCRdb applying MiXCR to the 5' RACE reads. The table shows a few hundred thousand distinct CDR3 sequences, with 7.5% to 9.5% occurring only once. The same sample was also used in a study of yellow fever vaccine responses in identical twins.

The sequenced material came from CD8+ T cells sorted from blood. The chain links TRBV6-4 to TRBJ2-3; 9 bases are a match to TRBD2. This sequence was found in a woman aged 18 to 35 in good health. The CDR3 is CASSESSGADTQYF. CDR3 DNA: TGTGCCAGCAGTGAGTCTAGCGGGGCAGATACGCAGTATTTT.